These 14 T cell receptor beta chains originate from one sample sequenced in a study of blood T cells in healthy people across ages. Alongside a J-beta primer mix, a sample-barcoded 5' primer served in a second PCR lasting 7 to 11 cycles. TCRdb reanalysed the 5' RACE reads using MiXCR and keeps one entry per CDR3 protein. The table includes about 800,000 distinct CDR3 sequences, approximately 25% detected once. The same sample was also studied in work on T cells of mothers and their children.

Specimen: blood. These receptors were obtained from a boy younger than 18 in good health.

A few counts support this clonotype. The chain carries TRBV20-1 and TRBJ1-5, with 11 positions matching TRBD1. The V gene end was trimmed by 1 base and the J gene end by 2 bases; junction bases not matched to a gene: 10. This CDR3 region has 18 residues. Germline V lookup: CDR1 DFQATT, CDR2 SNEGSKA (reference sequence). CDR3 nucleotides: TGCAGTGCTAGAGGTTGGACAGGGGGCGCGGGCGGCAATCAGCCCCAGCATTTT. This gives the protein CSARGWTGGAGGNQPQHF.

The chain joins TRBV10-3 to TRBJ2-3; 8 bases map to TRBD2. Per germline, CDR1 ENHRY and CDR2 SYGVKD. The ends lost 3 bases at V and 9 bases at J; junction bases unmatched: 5. This CDR3 has 13 residues. The CDR3 reads CAISEGSGVTQYF. CDR3 bases: TGTGCCATCAGTGAAGGTAGCGGGGTAACGCAGTATTTT.

The J gene is TRBJ1-4, the V gene TRBV29-1; TRBD1 might be the D (5 bases). The CDR3 has 16 amino acids. Germline CDR1 and CDR2: SQVTM and ANQGSEA. V shed 6 bases and J shed 0 bases, with 17 bases lying between them. DNA for the CDR3: TGCAGCGTGATCCAGGGCGAAGACGCAACTAATGAAAAACTGTTTTTT. Its translation: CSVIQGEDATNEKLFF. The full variable domain, rest sourced from reference TRBV29-1 and TRBJ1-4, is SAVISQKPSRDICQRGTSLTIQCQVDSQVTMMFWYRQQPGQSLTLIATANQGSEATYESGFVIDKFPISRPNLTFSTLTVSNMSPEDSSIYLCSVIQGEDATNEKLFFGSGTQLSVL.

This CDR3 is CASNDRRTYEQYF. As DNA, the CDR3 is TGTGCCAGCAATGACAGGCGAACCTACGAGCAGTACTTC. The chain is built from TRBV2 and TRBJ2-5; D perhaps matches TRBD1 (6 bases). The DNA matches TRBJ2-7 better at its end, which makes the J call doubtful. Germline CDR1 is SNHLY and CDR2 is FYNNEI. CDR3 length equals 13 residues.

The chain uses TRBV7-2 and TRBJ1-1; tentatively, D is TRBD1 (5 bases). Germline values: CDR1 SGHTA, CDR2 FQGNSA. The CDR3 consists of 14 residues. Trimming pared 0 bases from V and 3 bases from J, leaving 8 bases between. The CDR3 sequence is CASSLAGPYTEAFF. The CDR3 DNA sequence: TGTGCCAGCAGCTTAGCGGGACCTTACACTGAAGCTTTCTTT. Complete variable domain (other parts from reference TRBV7-2 and TRBJ1-1): GAGVSQSPSNKVTEKGKDVELRCDPISGHTALYWYRQSLGQGLEFLIYFQGNSAPDKSGLPSDRFSAERTGGSVSTLTIQRTQQEDSAVYLCASSLAGPYTEAFFGQGTRLTVV.

This clonotype was observed a handful of times. V and J are TRBV7-2 and TRBJ2-1; a possible D gene is TRBD2 (5 bases). The better agreement between TRBJ2-7 and the DNA end casts doubt on the J call. The germline V gene encodes CDR1 SGHTA and CDR2 FQGNSA. The CDR3 totals 14 residues. The CDR3 is CASSRMSGNYEQYF. DNA of the CDR3: TGTGCCAGCAGCCGGATGTCGGGAAACTACGAGCAGTACTTC.

The V gene is TRBV20-1, the J gene TRBJ2-7; maybe TRBD2 (7 bases). The CDR3 consists of 12 residues. Germline-derived CDR1 and CDR2 are DFQATT and SNEGSKA (reference sequence). V was pared by 6 bases and J by 4 bases, with 13 bases between. The CDR3 sequence: CSAFRGAYEQYF. The CDR3 DNA follows: TGCAGTGCCTTCCGGGGGGCGTACGAGCAGTACTTC.

This clonotype occurred a few times. The chain recombines TRBV7-6 with TRBJ2-6, with D uncertain. Germline loops: CDR1 SGHVS, CDR2 FNYEAQ. This CDR3 region has 16 residues. V dropped 4 bases and J dropped 0 bases, with 10 bases sitting between them. The CDR3, as DNA: TGTGCCAGCAGCTCACCTGGGCACTCTGGGGCCAACGTCCTGACTTTC. This sequence encodes CASSSPGHSGANVLTF.

This clonotype was detected only a few times. CDR3 residues: CASSHLEGVLAYEQYF. The CDR3 DNA reads TGTGCCAGCAGCCATCTCGAAGGGGTCTTGGCCTACGAGCAGTACTTC. The J gene is TRBJ2-7, the V gene TRBV7-6; weak D call: TRBD1 (5 bases). This CDR3 contains 16 residues. V shed 5 bases and J shed 2 bases, with 19 bases lying between them. In germline, CDR1 is SGHVS, CDR2 FNYEAQ.

This chain uses TRBV12-3 or TRBV12-4 with TRBJ2-1; TRBD2 agrees at 7 bases. This CDR3 is 16 amino acids long. With 1 base clipped from V and 2 bases from J, the junction kept 5 bases outside the gene matches. The CDR3, as DNA: TGTGCCAGCAGTTTAGGAGGGGAGGGTCCCTACAATGAGCAGTTCTTC. Translation: CASSLGGEGPYNEQFF.

The chain uses TRBV20-1 and TRBJ2-1; weak D call: TRBD1 (5 bases). This CDR3 has 15 residues. Germline V gene sequence: CDR1 DFQATT, CDR2 SNEGSKA (reference sequence). The ends were cut back, 1 base at V and 7 bases at J, with 17 bases in the middle. CDR3 nucleotide sequence: TGCAGTGCTAGAGGTGACAGCGAAAATTTGAATGAGCAGTTCTTC. It specifies CSARGDSENLNEQFF.

This chain joins TRBV4-2 and TRBJ1-4; D is ambiguous. Trimming stripped 1 base from V and 4 bases from J, with 10 bases between. This CDR3 comprises 15 residues. Germline lookup yields CDR1 LGHNA and CDR2 YNFKEQ. For the CDR3, the DNA is TGTGCCAGCAGCCAAGTCGGCTTCAATAATGAAAAACTGTTTTTT. Protein: CASSQVGFNNEKLFF.

This clonotype was counted only a few times. The V gene is TRBV14, the J gene TRBJ2-3, with D uncertain. Germline assignment: CDR1 SGHDN and CDR2 FVKESK. Trimming shortened V by 1 base and J by 2 bases, and 13 bases separated the two germline ends. The length of the CDR3 is 16 residues. CDR3 amino acids: CASSQAFVQFTDTQYF. CDR3 bases: TGTGCCAGCAGCCAAGCTTTCGTACAATTCACAGATACGCAGTATTTT. Full variable domain (outside the CDR3, taken from reference TRBV14 and TRBJ2-3): EAGVTQFPSHSVIEKGQTVTLRCDPISGHDNLYWYRRVMGKEIKFLLHFVKESKQDESGMPNNRFLAERTGGTYSTLKVQPAELEDSGVYFCASSQAFVQFTDTQYFGPGTRLTVL.

CDR3 residues: CASSRAANTGELFF. The DNA of the CDR3 is TGTGCCAGCAGCCGGGCGGCGAACACCGGGGAGCTGTTTTTT. The V gene is TRBV27, the J gene TRBJ2-2; D call uncertain. Deletions cut 6 bases from V and 0 bases from J, with 8 bases between. This CDR3 comprises 14 residues. Per germline, CDR1 MNHEY and CDR2 SMNVEV (reference sequence).